The T cell receptor beta chain described here comes from a study of T cells in Graves' hyperthyroidism and ophthalmopathy. Researchers amplified the TCR beta CDR3 regions from RNA transcripts. The HTBI primer set served for first-round RT-PCR of the TCR CDR3. TCRdb reprocessed the multiplex PCR reads via MiXCR and lists one record per CDR3 protein. The sample includes 800,000 or so distinct CDR3 sequences, roughly 40% of them seen just once. This sample holds PBMCs from approximately 9 ml fresh peripheral blood. From germline, CDR1 is SGHTA and CDR2 FQGNSA. This CDR3 has 14 residues. The V segment lost 5 bases and the J segment 5 bases; nucleotides outside the gene matches: 6.

This receptor was obtained from a young man with Graves' hyperthyroidism. V is TRBV7-2 and J is TRBJ2-7; 10 bases line up with TRBD1. The sequenced sample consisted of blood. The CDR3 DNA reads as TGTGCCAGCAGCATCGACAGGGGGCACAACGAGCAGTACTTC. Protein product: CASSIDRGHNEQYF.